The 9 T cell receptor beta chains reported below all come from one sample, sequenced in a study of CD8 T cells in ankylosing spondylitis. TCRdb processed the 5' RACE reads anew with MiXCR; each CDR3 protein has one entry. The table records about 310,000 distinct CDR3 sequences, less than 25% of them present only once. The sequencing sample was made of blood, either unsorted or a sorted T cell fraction (not recorded which). All receptors come from a female donor with ankylosing spondylitis or in good health (not recorded which).

This clonotype was counted a few times. This chain joins TRBV6-1 and TRBJ2-1, with 10 bases that match TRBD2. J was trimmed by 6 bases and V by 6 bases; bases with no gene match: 8. CDR3 size: 15 residues. Per germline, CDR1 MNHNS and CDR2 SASEGT. As DNA, the CDR3 is TGTGCCAGCAGACGGGGGACTAGCGCTGTCAATGAGCAGTTCTTC. Protein: CASRRGTSAVNEQFF.

V usage is TRBV7-2 and J usage is TRBJ1-1; no definite D call. Between the trimmed V and J ends, which lost 4 bases and 0 bases, there was a span of 9 bases. The germline CDR1 and CDR2 sequences are SGHTA and FQGNSA. The CDR3 is made up of 14 amino acids. The CDR3 sequence: CASSSAWVNTEAFF. Here the CDR3 DNA reads TGTGCCAGCAGCTCGGCATGGGTGAACACTGAAGCTTTCTTT.

This chain joins TRBV2 and TRBJ2-7, with 10 bases identical to TRBD2. V lost 7 bases to trimming and J lost 5 bases; unmatched junction nucleotides: 5. This CDR3 has 13 residues. Germline lookup yields CDR1 SNHLY and CDR2 FYNNEI. CDR3 sequence (DNA): TGTGCCAGCAATCGGCTAGCGGGAGACGAGCAGTACTTC. Translation gives CASNRLAGDEQYF. The whole variable domain, remainder taken from reference TRBV2 and TRBJ2-7, is EPEVTQTPSHQVTQMGQEVILRCVPISNHLYFYWYRQILGQKVEFLVSFYNNEISEKSEIFDDQFSVERPDGSNFTLKIRSTKLEDSAMYFCASNRLAGDEQYFGPGTRLTVT.

In its sample, this clonotype was seen a few times. The chain combines TRBV18 with TRBJ1-1; maybe TRBD1 (6 bases). CDR1 and CDR2 from the germline V gene are KGHSH and LQKENI. Trimming stripped 3 bases from V and 0 bases from J, with 14 bases between. The CDR3 length is 16 residues. CDR3 in DNA: TGTGCCAGCTCACCGTACACGGACAGAGTGAACACTGAAGCTTTCTTT. This codes for CASSPYTDRVNTEAFF.

This clonotype was seen many times. As DNA, the CDR3 is TGCAGCGTCCCGACTAGCGGAGTCTACAATGAGCAGTTCTTC. Its protein is CSVPTSGVYNEQFF. The rearrangement joins TRBV29-1 to TRBJ2-1, with 9 bases matching TRBD2. The CDR3 runs to 14 residues. V was clipped by 6 bases and J by 3 bases; unmatched bases: 6. In germline, CDR1 is SQVTM, CDR2 ANQGSEA.

This clonotype was detected many times. This rearrangement joins TRBV5-1 to TRBJ2-1; 7 bases align to TRBD2. The CDR3 totals 15 residues. With V trimmed by 0 bases and J by 8 bases, 8 bases remained unmatched. Germline V gene sequence: CDR1 SGHRS, CDR2 YFSETQ. CDR3 loop: CASSLVRGRGDEQFF. CDR3 DNA sequence: TGCGCCAGCAGCTTGGTAAGAGGGAGGGGAGATGAGCAGTTCTTC.

J is TRBJ2-3 and V is TRBV11-1, with 16 bases that match TRBD2. The ends lost 5 bases at V and 4 bases at J; junction bases unmatched: 9. The germline CDR1 and CDR2 sequences are SGHAT and FQDESV (reference sequence). The CDR3 is made up of 18 amino acids. The CDR3 region has the DNA TGTGCCAGCAGCCCCACCCGGGGGACTAGCGGGAGGGCAGATACGCAGTATTTT. Encoded protein: CASSPTRGTSGRADTQYF. Complete variable domain (other parts from reference TRBV11-1 and TRBJ2-3): EAEVAQSPRYKITEKSQAVAFWCDPISGHATLYWYRQILGQGPELLVQFQDESVVDDSQLPKDRFSAERLKGVDSTLKIQPAELGDSAMYLCASSPTRGTSGRADTQYFGPGTRLTVL.

This clonotype was seen many times. The gene calls are TRBV5-8 and TRBJ2-1; D is undetermined. V lost 4 bases and J 10 bases, leaving 9 bases between the germline ends. The germline gives CDR1 SGHTS, CDR2 YDEGEE. The CDR3 is 11 amino acids. The CDR3 protein is CASSKVGEQFF. The DNA of the CDR3 is TGTGCCAGCAGCAAGGTAGGCGAGCAGTTCTTC.

The CDR3 coding sequence is TGCGCCAGCACTCCGGAGGGCCACAGCACAGATACGCAGTATTTT. This sequence encodes CASTPEGHSTDTQYF. The V gene is TRBV5-1, the J gene TRBJ2-3; the D gene is possibly TRBD2 (6 bases). CDR3 length equals 15 residues. Germline assignment: CDR1 SGHRS and CDR2 YFSETQ. Trimming took off 6 bases at V and 0 bases at J, with 14 bases between the two ends.